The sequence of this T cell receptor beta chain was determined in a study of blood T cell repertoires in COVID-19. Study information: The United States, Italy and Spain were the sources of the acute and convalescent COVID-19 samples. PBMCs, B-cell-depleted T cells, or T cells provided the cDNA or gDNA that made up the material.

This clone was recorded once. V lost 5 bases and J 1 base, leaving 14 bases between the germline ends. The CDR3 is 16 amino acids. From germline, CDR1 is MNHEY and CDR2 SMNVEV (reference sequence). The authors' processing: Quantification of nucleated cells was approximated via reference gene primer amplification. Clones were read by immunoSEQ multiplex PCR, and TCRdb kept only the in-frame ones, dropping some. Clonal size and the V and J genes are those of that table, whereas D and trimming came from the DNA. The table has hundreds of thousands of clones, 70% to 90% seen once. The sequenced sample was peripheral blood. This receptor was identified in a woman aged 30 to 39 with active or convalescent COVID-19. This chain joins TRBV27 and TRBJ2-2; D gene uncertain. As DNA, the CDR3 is TGTGCCAGCAGTCCTACCTTGAGCCGGAACACCGGGGAGCTGTTTTTT. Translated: CASSPTLSRNTGELFF.